This TCR beta chain was observed in a study of cytomegalovirus exposure and HLA in healthy donors. Study summary: Earlier, approximately 190 million T cells were analyzed, and 90 million to 140 million unique TCR beta sequences were found among them.

Primers: 60 Vbeta forward and 13 Jbeta reverse. Some clones are missing from TCRdb's copy, which holds only in-frame ones; the method was immunoSEQ multiplex PCR. The sample includes 200,000 to 250,000 clones, around nine tenths of them seen just once. Germline CDR1 and CDR2: SGHVS and FQNEAQ. The V end was cut by 7 bases, the J end by 5 bases, with 14 bases between. The CDR3 covers 13 residues. In the case of this clone: What it recognizes is unknown.

The study, taken as a whole, reports: A later analysis reportedly found that, within productive TCRs, an Asian-associated ancestry cluster had fewer N-insertions than the mean observed across the approximately 660 donors. Solely CMV serostatus was available to characterize immune exposure. TCR beta V- and J-gene trimming was later associated with a missense DCLRE1C variant.

Sequencing was done on a sample of PBMCs. The sequence came from a woman between 18 and 30 years old in good health and CMV-seronegative. This chain joins TRBV7-8 and TRBJ1-1, with D perhaps matching TRBD1 (5 bases). CDR3 sequence: CASTKGQSTEAFF. In nucleotides, the CDR3 is TGTGCCAGCACCAAGGGGCAGAGTACTGAAGCTTTCTTT.